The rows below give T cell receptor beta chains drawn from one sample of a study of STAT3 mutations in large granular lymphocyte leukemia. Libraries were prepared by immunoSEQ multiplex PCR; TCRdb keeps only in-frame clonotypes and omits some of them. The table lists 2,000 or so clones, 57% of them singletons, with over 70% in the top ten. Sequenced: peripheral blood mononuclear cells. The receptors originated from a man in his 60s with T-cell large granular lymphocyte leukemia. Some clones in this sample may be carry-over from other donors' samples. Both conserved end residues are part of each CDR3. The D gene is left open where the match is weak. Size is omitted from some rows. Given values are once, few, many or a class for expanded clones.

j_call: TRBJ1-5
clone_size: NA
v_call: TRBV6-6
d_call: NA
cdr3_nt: TGTGCCAGCAGTTACCGGGACAGCAATCAGCCCCAGCATTTT
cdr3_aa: CASSYRDSNQPQHF

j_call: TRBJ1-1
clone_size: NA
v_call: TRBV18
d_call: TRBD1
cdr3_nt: TGTGCCAGCTCACCGGGACAGGGAGGCGCTTTCTTT
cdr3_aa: CASSPGQGGAFF

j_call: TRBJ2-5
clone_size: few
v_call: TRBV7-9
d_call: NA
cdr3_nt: TGTGCCAGCAGCTTAGGACTGGTAACGGACTTC
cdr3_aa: CASSLGLVTDF

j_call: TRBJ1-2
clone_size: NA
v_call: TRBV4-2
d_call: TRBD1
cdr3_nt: TGTGCCAGCAGCCCAACAGGGGATGTTGGCTATGGCTACACCTTC
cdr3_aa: CASSPTGDVGYGYTF

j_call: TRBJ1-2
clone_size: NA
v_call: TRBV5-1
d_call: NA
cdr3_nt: TGCGCCAGCAGCTTGGAGGCGGGGACCCATGGCTACACCTTC
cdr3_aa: CASSLEAGTHGYTF

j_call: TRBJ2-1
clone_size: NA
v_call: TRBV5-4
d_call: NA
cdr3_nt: TGTGCCAGCAGCTCTTACAATGAGCAGTTCTTC
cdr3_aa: CASSSYNEQFF

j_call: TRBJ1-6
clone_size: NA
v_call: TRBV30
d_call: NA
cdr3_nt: TGTGCCTGGGGGACCGAGTATAATTCACCCCTCCACTTT
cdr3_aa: CAWGTEYNSPLHF

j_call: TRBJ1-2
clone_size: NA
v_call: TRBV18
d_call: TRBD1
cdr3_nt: TGTGCCAGCTCACCCACGGGACAGGATTATGGCTACACCTTC
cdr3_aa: CASSPTGQDYGYTF

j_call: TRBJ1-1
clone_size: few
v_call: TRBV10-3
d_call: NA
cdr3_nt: TGTGCCATCAGTGAGTCGTCGGCAGTCACTGAAGCTTTCTTT
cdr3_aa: CAISESSAVTEAFF

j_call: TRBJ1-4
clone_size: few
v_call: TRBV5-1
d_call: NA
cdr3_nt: TGCGCCAGCAGCTTGCCAGGGGAAAAACTGTTTTTT
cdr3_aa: CASSLPGEKLFF

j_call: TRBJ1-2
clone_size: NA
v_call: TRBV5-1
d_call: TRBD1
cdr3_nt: TGCGCCAGCAGCTTGGGGGACAGCCAACCGTGGGGCTATGGCTACACCTTC
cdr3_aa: CASSLGDSQPWGYGYTF

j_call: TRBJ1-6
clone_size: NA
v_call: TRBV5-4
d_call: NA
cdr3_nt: TGTGCCAGCAGCTTGGACAGAGATAATTCACCCCTCCACTTT
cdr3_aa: CASSLDRDNSPLHF

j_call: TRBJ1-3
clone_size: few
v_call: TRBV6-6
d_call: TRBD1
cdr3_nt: TGTGCCAGCAGGGATAACAGGGGCAGCTCTGGAAACACCATATATTTT
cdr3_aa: CASRDNRGSSGNTIYF

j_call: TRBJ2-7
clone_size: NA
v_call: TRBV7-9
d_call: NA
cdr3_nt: TGTGCCAGCAGCTCGGACCCCGGAGCCTACGAGCAGTACTTC
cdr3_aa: CASSSDPGAYEQYF

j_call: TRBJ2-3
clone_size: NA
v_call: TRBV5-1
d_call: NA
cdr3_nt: TGCGCCAGCAGCCCAGAGAATACAGATACGCAGTATTTT
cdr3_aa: CASSPENTDTQYF